This T cell receptor beta chain comes out of a study of shared clonotypes between healthy human individuals. The table came from immunoSEQ multiplex PCR; TCRdb's copy has only in-frame clones and leaves some out. The sample shows 1.4 million or so clones, roughly 98.5% of them seen only once. This clone was observed once. Other DNA variants within this sample encode the same CDR3. Germline CDR1 SGHRS, CDR2 YFSETQ. Between the trimmed V and J ends, which lost 5 bases and 0 bases, there was a span of 7 bases. There are 13 residues in the CDR3. The clonotype originates from a man aged 25-40 years in good health. This chain uses TRBV5-1 with TRBJ2-3; no reliable D call. The sequencing input was naive CD4+ T cells sorted from blood. Subset indicated: CD45RA+ positively selected. CDR3 bases: TGCGCCAGCAGTTTCTCTAGCACAGATACGCAGTATTTT. This gives the protein CASSFSSTDTQYF.